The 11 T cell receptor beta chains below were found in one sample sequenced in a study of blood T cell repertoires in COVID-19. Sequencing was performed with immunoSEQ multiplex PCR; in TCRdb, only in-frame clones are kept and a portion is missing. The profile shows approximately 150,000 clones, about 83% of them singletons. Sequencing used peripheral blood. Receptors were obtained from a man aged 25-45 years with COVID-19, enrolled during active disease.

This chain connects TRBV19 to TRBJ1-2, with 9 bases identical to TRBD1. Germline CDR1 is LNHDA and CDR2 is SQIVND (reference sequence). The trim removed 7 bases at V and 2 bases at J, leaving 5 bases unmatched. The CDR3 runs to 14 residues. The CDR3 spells CASIRTGENYGYTF. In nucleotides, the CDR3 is TGTGCCAGTATACGGACAGGGGAAAACTATGGCTACACCTTC.

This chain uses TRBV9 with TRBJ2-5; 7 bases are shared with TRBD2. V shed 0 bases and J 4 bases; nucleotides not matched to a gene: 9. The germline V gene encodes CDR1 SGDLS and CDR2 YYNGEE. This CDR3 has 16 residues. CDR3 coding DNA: TGTGCCAGCAGCGTAGAAGGGAGTGGCGGGGGAGAGACCCAGTACTTC. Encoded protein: CASSVEGSGGGETQYF.

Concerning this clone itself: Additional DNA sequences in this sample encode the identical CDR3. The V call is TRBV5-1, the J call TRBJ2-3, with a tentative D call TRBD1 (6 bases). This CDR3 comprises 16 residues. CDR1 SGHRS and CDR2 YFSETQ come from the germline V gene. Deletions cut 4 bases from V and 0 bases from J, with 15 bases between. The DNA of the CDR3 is TGCGCCAGCAGCCTACAGGGATCCGCTAGCACAGATACGCAGTATTTT. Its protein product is CASSLQGSASTDTQYF.

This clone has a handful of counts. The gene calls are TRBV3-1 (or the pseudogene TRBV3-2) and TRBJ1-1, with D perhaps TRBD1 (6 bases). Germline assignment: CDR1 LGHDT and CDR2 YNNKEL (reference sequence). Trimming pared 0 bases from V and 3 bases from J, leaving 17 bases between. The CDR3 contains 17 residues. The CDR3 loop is CASSQDYGGQVHTEAFF. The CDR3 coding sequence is TGTGCCAGCAGCCAAGATTACGGGGGGCAGGTGCACACTGAAGCTTTCTTT.

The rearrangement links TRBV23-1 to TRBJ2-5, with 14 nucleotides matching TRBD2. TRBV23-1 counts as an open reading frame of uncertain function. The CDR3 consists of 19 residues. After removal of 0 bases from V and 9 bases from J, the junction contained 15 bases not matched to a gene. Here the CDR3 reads CASSQSLGRLAGGREAQYF. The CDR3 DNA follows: TGCGCCAGCAGTCAATCACTTGGTCGACTAGCGGGAGGGAGGGAGGCCCAGTACTTC.

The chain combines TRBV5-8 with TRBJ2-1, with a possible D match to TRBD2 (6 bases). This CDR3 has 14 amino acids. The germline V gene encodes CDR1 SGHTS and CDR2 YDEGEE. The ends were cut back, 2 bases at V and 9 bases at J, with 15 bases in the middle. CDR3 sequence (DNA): TGTGCCAGCAGCTTTTTACTAGCCACTGCTGAGCAGTTCTTC. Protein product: CASSFLLATAEQFF.

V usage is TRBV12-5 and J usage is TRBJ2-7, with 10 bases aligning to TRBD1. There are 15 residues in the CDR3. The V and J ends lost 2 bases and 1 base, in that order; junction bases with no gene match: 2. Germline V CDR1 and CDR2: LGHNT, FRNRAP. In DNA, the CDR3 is TGTGCTAGTGGTTTGTGGGACAGGGGTTCCTACGAGCAGTACTTC. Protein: CASGLWDRGSYEQYF.

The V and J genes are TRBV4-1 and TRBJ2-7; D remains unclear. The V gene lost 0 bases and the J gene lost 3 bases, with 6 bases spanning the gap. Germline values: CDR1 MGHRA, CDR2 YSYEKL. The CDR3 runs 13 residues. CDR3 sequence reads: CASSQDEFYEQYF. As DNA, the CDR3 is TGCGCCAGCAGCCAAGATGAGTTCTACGAGCAGTACTTC.

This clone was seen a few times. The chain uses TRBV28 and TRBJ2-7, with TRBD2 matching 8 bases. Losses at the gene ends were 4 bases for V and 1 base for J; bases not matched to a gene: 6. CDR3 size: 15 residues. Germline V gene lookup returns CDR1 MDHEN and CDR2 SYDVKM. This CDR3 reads CASSSSGSLSYEQYF. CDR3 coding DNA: TGTGCCAGCAGTTCAAGCGGGAGCCTGTCCTACGAGCAGTACTTC.

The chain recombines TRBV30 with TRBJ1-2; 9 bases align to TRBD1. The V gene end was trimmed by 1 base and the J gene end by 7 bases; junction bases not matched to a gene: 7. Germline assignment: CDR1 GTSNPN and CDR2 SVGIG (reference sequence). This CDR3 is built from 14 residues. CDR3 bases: TGTGCCTGGAGTGCCCCGGACAGGGGTCCTGGCTACACCTTC. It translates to CAWSAPDRGPGYTF.

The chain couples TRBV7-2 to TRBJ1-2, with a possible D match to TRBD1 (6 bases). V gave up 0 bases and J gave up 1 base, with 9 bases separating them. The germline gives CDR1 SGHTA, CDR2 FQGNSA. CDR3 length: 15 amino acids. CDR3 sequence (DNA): TGTGCCAGCAGCTTAGCCTCAGGGGTTAACTATGGCTACACCTTC. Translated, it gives CASSLASGVNYGYTF.